This TCR beta chain was captured in a study of neurological immune-mediated disorders. Points from the study as a whole: The absence of shared CDR3 amino acid sequences among expanded clones across subjects suggests private repertoires in all groups.

Template-switch 5'RACE cDNA synthesis added a 10-nucleotide unique molecular identifier. The authors obtained over 160 million TCR-beta sequences from 15-18 subjects per sequencing run. MiXCR was run by TCRdb on the 5' RACE reads, yielding one entry per CDR3 protein. The table has some 30,000 distinct CDR3 sequences, approximately 13% seen once; the top ten hold about 2.5%. Time point described: longitudinal time-point 2. The count of this clonotype is one. Its cognate antigen is unknown. The CDR3 has 14 amino acids. Per the germline V gene, CDR1 is KGHSH and CDR2 is LQKENI. Trimming shortened V by 3 bases and J by 4 bases, and 12 bases separated the two germline ends.

The sequence was collected from a woman in her thirties or forties in good health. This chain connects TRBV18 to TRBJ1-2; D is perhaps TRBD1 (5 bases). Sequenced material: PBMCs. CDR3 nucleotide sequence: TGTGCCAGCTCACCGCCGGGGACGGTCTATGGCTACACCTTC. This codes for CASSPPGTVYGYTF. Using reference TRBV18 and TRBJ1-2 for the parts outside the CDR3, the full variable domain is NAGVMQNPRHLVRRRGQEARLRCSPMKGHSHVYWYRQLPEEGLKFMVYLQKENIIDESGMPKERFSAEFPKEGPSILRIQQVVRGDSAAYFCASSPPGTVYGYTFGSGTRLTVV.